The 11 T cell receptor beta chains presented below share a single source sample, sequenced in a study of T-cell memory formation after mild COVID-19. Each CDR3 protein gets one entry after TCRdb re-called the 5' RACE reads with MiXCR. The sample yields around 29,000 distinct CDR3 sequences, 10% to 15% seen once. Sequencing was done on a sample of PBMCs or a T cell subset sorted from them (not recorded which). The receptor source for this set is an adult woman who had mild COVID-19 (a few samples of this study predate the infection). Cell type and time point are not known.

This clonotype was observed at least ten times. The gene calls are TRBV4-2 and TRBJ2-7; D possibly corresponds to TRBD1 (5 bases). Germline V CDR1 and CDR2: LGHNA, YNFKEQ. CDR3 length equals 14 residues. V was pared by 0 bases and J by 2 bases, with 8 bases between. CDR3 in amino acids: CASSQDPGTYEQYF. The CDR3 nucleotides are TGTGCCAGCAGCCAAGACCCAGGGACCTACGAGCAGTACTTC.

This clonotype is medium-sized (0.01 to 0.1%). This chain connects TRBV7-2 to TRBJ1-1; D uncertain. There are 15 residues in the CDR3. Germline assignment: CDR1 SGHTA and CDR2 FQGNSA. Trimming left V 1 base short and J 6 bases short, with 15 bases between. The CDR3 protein is CASSLEVVGIAEAFF. The CDR3 DNA reads as TGTGCCAGCAGCTTAGAAGTGGTTGGGATCGCTGAAGCTTTCTTT.

This rearrangement joins TRBV12-3 or TRBV12-4 to TRBJ2-1, with D possibly being TRBD1 (6 bases). V dropped 10 bases and J dropped 8 bases, with 18 bases sitting between them. The CDR3 consists of 13 residues. The CDR3 bases are TGTGCCACCAGGCATAGAGGGACATATGAGCAGTTCTTC. Its translation: CATRHRGTYEQFF.

This clonotype has ten or more counts. The chain recombines TRBV19 with TRBJ1-5; 7 nucleotides line up with TRBD1. In germline, CDR1 is LNHDA, CDR2 SQIVND (reference sequence). There are 14 residues in the CDR3. The V and J ends lost 6 bases and 3 bases, in that order; junction bases with no gene match: 5. CDR3 residues: CASRHRGPNQPQHF. The CDR3, as DNA: TGTGCCAGTAGACACAGGGGCCCCAATCAGCCCCAGCATTTT.

Many counts were recorded for this clonotype. The chain joins TRBV19 to TRBJ2-3; 9 nucleotides match TRBD2. The germline V gene encodes CDR1 LNHDA and CDR2 SQIVND (reference sequence). The CDR3 length is 13 residues. The junction had 5 bases not matched to a gene; V was cut back by 0 bases and J by 13 bases. The CDR3 DNA reads as TGTGCCAGTAGTATAGATCGGACTAGCGACAAGTATTTT. It is translated as CASSIDRTSDKYF.

This clonotype is medium-sized within its sample. V usage is TRBV6-2 or TRBV6-3 and J usage is TRBJ2-7; 7 bases line up with TRBD2. The trim removed 8 bases at V and 5 bases at J, leaving 9 bases unmatched. The CDR3 covers 13 residues. Germline CDR1 reads MNHEY; CDR2 reads SVGEGT. As DNA, the CDR3 is TGTGCCAGCCGGCGGGCTAGCGGAGACGAGCAGTACTTC. Translation gives CASRRASGDEQYF.

This clonotype turned up a few times. The gene calls are TRBV28 and TRBJ2-7, with D uncertain. CDR1 MDHEN and CDR2 SYDVKM come from the germline V gene. V lost 6 bases and J lost 4, with 28 bases in between. The CDR3 spans 18 residues. Here the CDR3 reads CASSESLGLGSAEYEQYF. The CDR3 DNA follows: TGTGCCAGCAGCGAATCCTTAGGTCTAGGGTCGGCCGAGTACGAGCAGTACTTC.

The genes are TRBV19 and TRBJ1-1; TRBD1 matches at 8 bases. Per the germline V gene, CDR1 is LNHDA and CDR2 is SQIVND (reference sequence). CDR3 length equals 13 residues. The junction had 4 bases not matched to a gene; V was cut back by 2 bases and J by 8 bases. The CDR3 loop reads CASSIQGAFEAFF. DNA of the CDR3: TGTGCCAGTAGTATACAGGGGGCCTTCGAAGCTTTCTTT.

In this sample, this clonotype turned up many times. The chain couples TRBV6-5 to TRBJ2-1; D perhaps matches TRBD2 (6 bases). Looked up from germline, CDR1 is MNHEY and CDR2 is SVGAGI. The V end was cut by 5 bases, the J end by 0 bases, with 20 bases between. The CDR3 runs to 18 residues. CDR3 in amino acids: CASSTRLSGPSSYNEQFF. The CDR3 bases are TGTGCCAGCAGTACCCGGCTTAGCGGACCCAGCTCCTACAATGAGCAGTTCTTC.

This clonotype was detected ten times or more. This rearrangement joins TRBV13 to TRBJ2-3, with 9 nucleotides matching TRBD2. The V and J ends lost 5 bases and 5 bases, in that order; junction bases with no gene match: 11. This CDR3 has 16 amino acids. Germline CDR1 PRHDT, CDR2 FYEKMQ (reference sequence). The CDR3 region is CASSLPSSGVGDTQYF. The CDR3 DNA follows: TGTGCCAGCAGCCTACCTTCTAGCGGGGTAGGAGATACGCAGTATTTT.

This clonotype was recorded many times. The chain recombines TRBV9 with TRBJ2-6; D unclear. Germline lookup yields CDR1 SGDLS and CDR2 YYNGEE. V was pared by 0 bases and J by 4 bases, with 14 bases between. The CDR3 runs to 17 residues. Here the CDR3 DNA reads TGTGCCAGCAGCGTAGAGGTAGGGTCGGCGGGGGCCAACGTCCTGACTTTC. Translated, it gives CASSVEVGSAGANVLTF.